This T cell receptor beta chain was identified in a study of CD8 T cells in ankylosing spondylitis. The CDR3 consists of 13 residues. Trimming took off 6 bases at V and 1 base at J, with 9 bases between the two ends. The table lists this clonotype with many counts. Its specificity is not known. Study observations and caveats: Made up of 7 to 9 highly homologous variants, a TCR beta motif appeared characteristic of ankylosing spondylitis blood.

TCRdb called the 5' RACE reads again in MiXCR, with one record for every CDR3 protein. The sample has 750,000 to 850,000 distinct CDR3 sequences; about 11% are singletons. This rearrangement joins TRBV12-3 or TRBV12-4 to TRBJ1-1; no clear D. Sequencing used blood, either unsorted or a sorted T cell fraction (not recorded which). This TCR came from a male donor with ankylosing spondylitis. CDR3 in amino acids: CASRARENTEAFF. Here the CDR3 DNA reads TGTGCCAGCAGGGCACGGGAGAACACTGAAGCTTTCTTT.